This T cell receptor (beta chain) originates from a study of cytomegalovirus exposure and HLA in healthy donors. Overall study findings and caveats: Exclusion as indistinguishable affected some V segments, including TRBV6-2 and TRBV6-3. Later genetic work tied a missense DCLRE1C variant to beta-chain V and J trimming. One later analysis reportedly identified an Asian-associated ancestry cluster that showed fewer N-insertions than the approximately 710-donor mean.

Likely unrecorded immune exposures existed in these nominally healthy donors. PCR used 60 Vbeta primers and 13 Jbeta primers. Sequencing was performed with immunoSEQ multiplex PCR; in TCRdb, only in-frame clones are kept and a portion is missing. The sample holds some 140,000 clones, roughly four fifths seen once. On this clone: Antigen specificity is unknown.

Per germline, CDR1 SGHNT and CDR2 YYREEE (reference sequence). After removal of 3 bases from V and 3 bases from J, the junction contained 8 bases not matched to a gene. The CDR3 sequence is 15 residues long. The genes are TRBV5-4 and TRBJ2-5, with TRBD1 matching 7 bases. The sequence was collected from a woman in her forties or fifties in good health and CMV-seropositive. The source material was PBMCs. The DNA of the CDR3 is TGTGCCAGCAGCTCCACCGGGACAGATGAAGAGACCCAGTACTTC. It codes for CASSSTGTDEETQYF.